The clone carrying this TCR beta chain came up many times. The CDR3 length is 15 residues. The V gene end was trimmed by 0 bases and the J gene end by 3 bases; junction bases not matched to a gene: 2. CDR1 and CDR2 (germline): MNHEY, SVGAGI. This sample was taken from a study of early T cells in non-severe SARS-CoV-2 infection. MiXCR was run by TCRdb on the 5' RACE reads, yielding one entry per CDR3 protein. The sample holds over 30,000 distinct CDR3 sequences, approximately 6% seen once. The J gene is TRBJ1-5, the V gene TRBV6-5; 7 nucleotides line up with TRBD1. Input material: whole blood. The receptor comes from an adult who was a healthcare worker with PCR-confirmed SARS-CoV-2 infection or an uninfected control (not recorded which). In DNA, the CDR3 is TGTGCCAGCAGTTACTCAAGGGGGCCCAATCAGCCCCAGCATTTT. Translating gives CASSYSRGPNQPQHF.